The clone carrying this TCR beta chain was recorded once. This entry belongs to a study of blood T cell repertoires in COVID-19. Overall study: The study drew acute and convalescent COVID-19 samples from the United States, Italy and Spain. In each case, the material was cDNA or gDNA derived from T cells, B-cell-depleted T cells, or PBMCs.

How the authors handled the data: Amplification of reference gene primers was used by the study to estimate nucleated cell counts. Generated by immunoSEQ multiplex PCR, the TCRdb table keeps only in-frame clones and is missing some. V, J and clone size reflect that table, while D and trimming were determined from the DNA. Among around 100,000 clones listed, approximately 93% were seen once. Looked up from germline, CDR1 is SGHRS and CDR2 is YFSETQ. There are 15 residues in the CDR3. V was trimmed by 3 bases and J by 5 bases, leaving 17 bases between them. The source is a man between 45 and 60 years old with active COVID-19. Specimen: peripheral blood. This chain uses TRBV5-1 with TRBJ1-2; D is possibly TRBD1 (6 bases). The CDR3 nucleotides read TGCGCCAGCAGCTCATCCGGGACAAATTTATATGGCTACACCTTC. This encodes CASSSSGTNLYGYTF.